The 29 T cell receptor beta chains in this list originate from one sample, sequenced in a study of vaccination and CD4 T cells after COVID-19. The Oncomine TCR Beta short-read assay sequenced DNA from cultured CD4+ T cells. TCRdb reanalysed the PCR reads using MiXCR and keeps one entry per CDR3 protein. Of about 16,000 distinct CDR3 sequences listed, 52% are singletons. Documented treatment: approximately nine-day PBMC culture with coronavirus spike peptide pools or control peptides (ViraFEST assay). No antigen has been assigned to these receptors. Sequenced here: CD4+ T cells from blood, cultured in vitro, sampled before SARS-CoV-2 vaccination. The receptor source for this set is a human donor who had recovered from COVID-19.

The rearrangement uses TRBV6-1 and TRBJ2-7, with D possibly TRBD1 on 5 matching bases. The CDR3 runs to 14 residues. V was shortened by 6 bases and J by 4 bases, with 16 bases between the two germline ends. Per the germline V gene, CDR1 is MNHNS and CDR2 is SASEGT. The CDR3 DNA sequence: TGTGCCAGCAGCCCGACAGTAAACCTTTACGAGCAGTACTTC. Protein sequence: CASSPTVNLYEQYF.

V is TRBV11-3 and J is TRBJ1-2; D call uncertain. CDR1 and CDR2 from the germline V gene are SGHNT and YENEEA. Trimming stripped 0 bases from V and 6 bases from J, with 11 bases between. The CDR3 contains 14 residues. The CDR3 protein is CASSLDSTTNGYTF. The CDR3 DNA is TGTGCCAGCAGCTTAGATTCCACTACAAATGGCTACACCTTC.

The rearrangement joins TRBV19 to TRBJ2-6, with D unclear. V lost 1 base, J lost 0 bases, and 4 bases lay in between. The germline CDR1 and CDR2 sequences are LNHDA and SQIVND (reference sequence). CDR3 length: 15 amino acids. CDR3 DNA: TGTGCCAGTAGTATAGGGAACTCTGGGGCCAACGTCCTGACTTTC. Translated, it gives CASSIGNSGANVLTF.

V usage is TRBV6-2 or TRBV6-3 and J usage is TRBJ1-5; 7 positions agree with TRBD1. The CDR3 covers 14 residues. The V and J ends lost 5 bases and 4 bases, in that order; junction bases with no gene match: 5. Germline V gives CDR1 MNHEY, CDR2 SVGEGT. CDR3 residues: CASSRQGNNQPQHF. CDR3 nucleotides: TGTGCCAGCAGTCGACAGGGTAATAATCAGCCCCAGCATTTT.

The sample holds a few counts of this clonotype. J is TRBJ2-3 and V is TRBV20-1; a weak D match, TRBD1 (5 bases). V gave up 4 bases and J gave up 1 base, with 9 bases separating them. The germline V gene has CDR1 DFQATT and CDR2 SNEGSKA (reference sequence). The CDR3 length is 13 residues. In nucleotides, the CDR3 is TGCAGTGCTACAGGGTCGGGCACAGATACGCAGTATTTT. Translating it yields CSATGSGTDTQYF.

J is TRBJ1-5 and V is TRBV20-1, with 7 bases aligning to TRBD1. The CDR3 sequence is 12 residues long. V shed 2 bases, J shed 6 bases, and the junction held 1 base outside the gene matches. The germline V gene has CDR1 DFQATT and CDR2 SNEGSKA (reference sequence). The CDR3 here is CSARQGGQPQHF. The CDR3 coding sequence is TGCAGTGCTAGACAGGGGGGTCAGCCCCAGCATTTT.

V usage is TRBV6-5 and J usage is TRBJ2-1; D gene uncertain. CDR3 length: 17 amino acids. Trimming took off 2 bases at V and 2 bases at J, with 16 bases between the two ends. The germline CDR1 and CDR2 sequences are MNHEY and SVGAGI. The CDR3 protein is CASSYSSRLPTYNEQFF. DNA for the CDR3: TGTGCCAGCAGTTACAGTAGCCGCTTACCTACCTACAATGAGCAGTTCTTC.

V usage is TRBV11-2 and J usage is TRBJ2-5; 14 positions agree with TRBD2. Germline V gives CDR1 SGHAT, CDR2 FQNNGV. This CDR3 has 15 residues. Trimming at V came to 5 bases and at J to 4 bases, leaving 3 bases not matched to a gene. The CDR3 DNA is TGTGCCAGCAGCGGGACTAGCGGGGGATCAGAGACCCAGTACTTC. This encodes CASSGTSGGSETQYF.

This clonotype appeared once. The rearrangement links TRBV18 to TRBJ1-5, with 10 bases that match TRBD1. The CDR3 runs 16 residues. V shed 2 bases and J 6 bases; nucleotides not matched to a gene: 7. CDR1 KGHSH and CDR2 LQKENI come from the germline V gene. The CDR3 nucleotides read TGTGCCAGCTCACCAGGGCAGACAGGGGGCATTCAGCCCCAGCATTTT. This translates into CASSPGQTGGIQPQHF. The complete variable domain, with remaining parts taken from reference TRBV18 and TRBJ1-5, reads NAGVMQNPRHLVRRRGQEARLRCSPMKGHSHVYWYRQLPEEGLKFMVYLQKENIIDESGMPKERFSAEFPKEGPSILRIQQVVRGDSAAYFCASSPGQTGGIQPQHFGDGTRLSIL.

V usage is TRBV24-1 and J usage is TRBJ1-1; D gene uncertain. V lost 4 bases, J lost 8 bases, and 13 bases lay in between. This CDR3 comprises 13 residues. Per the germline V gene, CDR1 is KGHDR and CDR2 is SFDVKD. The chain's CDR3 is CATSEDAQGEAFF. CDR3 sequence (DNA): TGTGCCACCAGTGAGGACGCCCAAGGCGAAGCTTTCTTT.

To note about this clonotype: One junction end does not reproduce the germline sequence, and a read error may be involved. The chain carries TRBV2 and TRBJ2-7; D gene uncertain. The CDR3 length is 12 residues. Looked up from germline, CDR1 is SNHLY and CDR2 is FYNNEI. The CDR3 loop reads CASSVQTYEQYF. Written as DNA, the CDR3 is TGTGCCAGCAGTGTTCAAACCTACGAACAGTACTTC.

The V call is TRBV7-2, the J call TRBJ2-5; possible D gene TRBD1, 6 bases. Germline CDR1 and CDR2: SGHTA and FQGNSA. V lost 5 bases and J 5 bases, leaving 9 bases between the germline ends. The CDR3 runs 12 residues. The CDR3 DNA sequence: TGTGCCAGCAGCCCGCAGGGGGAGACCCAGTACTTC. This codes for CASSPQGETQYF.

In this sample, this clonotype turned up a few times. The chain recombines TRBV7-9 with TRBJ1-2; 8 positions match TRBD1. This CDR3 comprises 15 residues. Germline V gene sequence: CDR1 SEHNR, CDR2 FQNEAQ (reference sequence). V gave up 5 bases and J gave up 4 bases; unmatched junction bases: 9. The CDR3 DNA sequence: TGTGCCAGCAGCCAGACAGGGGCGGTTAGCTATGGCTACACCTTC. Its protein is CASSQTGAVSYGYTF.

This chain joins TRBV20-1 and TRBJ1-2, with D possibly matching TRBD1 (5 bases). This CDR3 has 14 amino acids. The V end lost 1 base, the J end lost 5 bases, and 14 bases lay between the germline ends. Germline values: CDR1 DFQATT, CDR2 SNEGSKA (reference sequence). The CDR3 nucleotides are TGCAGTGCTAGAGTTCTTGGGTGGGGGTATGGCTACACCTTC. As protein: CSARVLGWGYGYTF.

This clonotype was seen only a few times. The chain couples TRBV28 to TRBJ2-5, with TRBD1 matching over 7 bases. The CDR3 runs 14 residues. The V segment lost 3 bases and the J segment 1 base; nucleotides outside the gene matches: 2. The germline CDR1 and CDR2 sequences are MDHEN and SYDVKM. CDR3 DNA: TGTGCCAGCAGTTTGAACAGGGGCCAAGAGACCCAGTACTTC. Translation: CASSLNRGQETQYF.

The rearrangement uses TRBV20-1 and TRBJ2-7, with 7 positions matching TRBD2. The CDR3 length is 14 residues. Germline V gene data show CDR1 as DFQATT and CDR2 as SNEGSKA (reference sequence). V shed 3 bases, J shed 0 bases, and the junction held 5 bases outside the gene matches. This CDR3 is CSARLAGRSYEQYF. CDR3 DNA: TGCAGTGCTAGGTTAGCGGGCCGCTCCTACGAGCAGTACTTC.

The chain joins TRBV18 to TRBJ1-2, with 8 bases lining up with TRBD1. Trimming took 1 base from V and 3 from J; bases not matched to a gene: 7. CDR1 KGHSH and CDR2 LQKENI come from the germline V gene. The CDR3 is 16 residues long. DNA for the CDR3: TGTGCCAGCTCACCACAGCCTCAGGGGGCTGACTATGGCTACACCTTC. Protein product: CASSPQPQGADYGYTF.

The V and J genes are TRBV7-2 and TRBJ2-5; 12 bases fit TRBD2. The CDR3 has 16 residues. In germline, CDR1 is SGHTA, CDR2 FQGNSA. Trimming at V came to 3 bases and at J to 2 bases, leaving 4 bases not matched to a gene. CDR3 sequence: CASSFRLAGAQETQYF. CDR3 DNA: TGTGCCAGCAGCTTCAGACTAGCGGGGGCACAAGAGACCCAGTACTTC. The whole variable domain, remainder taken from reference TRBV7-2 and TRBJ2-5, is GAGVSQSPSNKVTEKGKDVELRCDPISGHTALYWYRQSLGQGLEFLIYFQGNSAPDKSGLPSDRFSAERTGGSVSTLTIQRTQQEDSAVYLCASSFRLAGAQETQYFGPGTRLLVL.

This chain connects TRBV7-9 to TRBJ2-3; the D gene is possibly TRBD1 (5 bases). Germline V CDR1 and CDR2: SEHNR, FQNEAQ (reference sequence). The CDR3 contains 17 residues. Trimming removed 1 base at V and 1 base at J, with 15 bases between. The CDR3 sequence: CASSLEGRTTRTDTQYF. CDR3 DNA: TGTGCCAGCAGCTTAGAGGGGCGGACAACTCGCACAGATACGCAGTATTTT.

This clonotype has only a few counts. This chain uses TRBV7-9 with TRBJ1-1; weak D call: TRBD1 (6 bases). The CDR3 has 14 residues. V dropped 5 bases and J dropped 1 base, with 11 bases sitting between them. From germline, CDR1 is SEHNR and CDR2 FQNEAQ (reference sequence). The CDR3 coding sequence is TGTGCCAGCAGCCGCGGGGGCACGAACACTGAAGCTTTCTTT. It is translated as CASSRGGTNTEAFF.

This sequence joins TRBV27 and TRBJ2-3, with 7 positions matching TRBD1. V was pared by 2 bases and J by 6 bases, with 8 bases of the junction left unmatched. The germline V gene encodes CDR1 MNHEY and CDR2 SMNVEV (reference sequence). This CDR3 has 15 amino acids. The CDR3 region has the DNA TGTGCCAGCAGTTTAAAGAACAGGGGACGTGATACGCAGTATTTT. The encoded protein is CASSLKNRGRDTQYF.

The chain's CDR3 is CATSDGPEYTQCSYEQYF. The CDR3 region has the DNA TGTGCCACCAGTGATGGACCGGAGTACACCCAATGCTCCTACGAGCAGTACTTC. This chain joins TRBV24-1 and TRBJ2-7, with D unclear. In germline, CDR1 is KGHDR, CDR2 SFDVKD. Trimming pared 3 bases from V and 0 bases from J, leaving 20 bases between. This CDR3 contains 18 residues.

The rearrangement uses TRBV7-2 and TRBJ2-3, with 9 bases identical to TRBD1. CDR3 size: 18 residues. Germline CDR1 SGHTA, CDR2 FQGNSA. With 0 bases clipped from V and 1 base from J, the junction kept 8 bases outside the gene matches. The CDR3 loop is CASSLASSGTGRTDTQYF. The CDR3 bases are TGTGCCAGCAGCTTAGCATCCAGTGGGACAGGGCGCACAGATACGCAGTATTTT.

This CDR3 is CASSLSNMNTEAFF. The CDR3 region has the DNA TGTGCCAGCAGCTTATCAAACATGAACACTGAAGCTTTCTTT. The V call is TRBV11-3, the J call TRBJ1-1; D gene ambiguous. The CDR3 runs 14 residues. Germline CDR1 and CDR2: SGHNT and YENEEA. V was trimmed by 2 bases and J by 0 bases, leaving 7 bases between them.

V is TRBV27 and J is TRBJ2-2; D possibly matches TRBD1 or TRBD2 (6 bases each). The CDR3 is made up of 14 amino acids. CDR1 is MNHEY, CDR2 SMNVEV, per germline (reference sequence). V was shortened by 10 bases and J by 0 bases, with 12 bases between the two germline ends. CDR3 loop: CATRGDANTGELFF. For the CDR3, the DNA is TGTGCCACAAGGGGGGATGCGAACACCGGGGAGCTGTTTTTT.

The DNA of the CDR3 is TGCGCCAGCAGCCCGGGACAGGGAAGCACAGATACGCAGTATTTT. Amino acids: CASSPGQGSTDTQYF. This chain uses TRBV4-1 with TRBJ2-3, with 9 positions matching TRBD1. The ends lost 4 bases at V and 0 bases at J; junction bases unmatched: 2. The CDR3 length is 15 residues. Germline V lookup: CDR1 MGHRA, CDR2 YSYEKL.

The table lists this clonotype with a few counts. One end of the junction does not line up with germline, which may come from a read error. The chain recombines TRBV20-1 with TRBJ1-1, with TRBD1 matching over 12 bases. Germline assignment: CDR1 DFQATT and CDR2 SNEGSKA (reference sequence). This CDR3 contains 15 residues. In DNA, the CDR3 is TGCAGTGCTCACTCCGGGACAGGGGGCAACAATGAAGCTTTCTTT. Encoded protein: CSAHSGTGGNNEAFF.

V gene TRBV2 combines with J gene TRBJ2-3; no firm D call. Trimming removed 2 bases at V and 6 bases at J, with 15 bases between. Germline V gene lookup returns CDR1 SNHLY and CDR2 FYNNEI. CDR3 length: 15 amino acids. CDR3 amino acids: CASSEWGRNVDTQYF. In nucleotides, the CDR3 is TGTGCCAGCAGTGAATGGGGTAGAAACGTGGATACGCAGTATTTT.

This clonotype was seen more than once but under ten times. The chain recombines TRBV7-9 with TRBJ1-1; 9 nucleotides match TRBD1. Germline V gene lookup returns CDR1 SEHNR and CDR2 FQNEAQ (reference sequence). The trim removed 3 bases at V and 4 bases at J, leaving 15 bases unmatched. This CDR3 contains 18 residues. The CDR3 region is CASSFGDRGIGGPTEAFF. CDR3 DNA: TGTGCCAGCAGCTTTGGTGACAGGGGGATCGGTGGACCCACTGAAGCTTTCTTT.